This TCR beta chain stems from a study of cytomegalovirus exposure and HLA in healthy donors. Findings and limits, study-wide: Rare TCR sequences dominated, though some public TCRs recurred in many donors. It was confirmed in vitro that a few of the CMV-associated chains were specific for CMV antigens. That first-cohort TCR clusters tended to co-occur in the 95 to 150 validation repertoires was found in a later analysis.

Clones were sequenced by immunoSEQ multiplex PCR, and TCRdb holds only the in-frame ones, with some missing. There are about 84,000 clones in the sample; approximately 91% occur only once, and roughly 1.9% lies in the top ten. The study drew the donors from its approximately 120-subject validation cohort, separate from the approximately 700-subject first cohort. This clone was seen just once. Its antigen is not known. Trimming took 0 bases from V and 8 from J, leaving 16 bases between them. The CDR3 has 16 amino acids. Germline V gives CDR1 ENHRY, CDR2 SYGVKD. This clonotype was obtained from a man aged 25 to 40 in good health and CMV-seronegative. The V and J genes are TRBV10-3 and TRBJ1-4; a weak D match, TRBD1 (6 bases). The sequenced material came from PBMCs. CDR3 region: CAISESVRGASEKLFF. The CDR3 DNA sequence: TGTGCCATCAGTGAGTCGGTCAGGGGCGCGAGCGAAAAACTGTTTTTT.